This T cell receptor beta chain was sequenced in a study of shared clonotypes between healthy human individuals. Study context: Three men and a couple of women, aged 18 to 49, were donors.

General observations from the study: Depth was large, yet rarefaction showed that sorted-subset sequencing was incomplete. Clonotypes which were not shared had lower generation probabilities than clonotypes that all four donors shared.

For this clone: Its antigen is unknown.

Original data processing: Filtering differed because ImmunoSEQ produced junction-only sequences that carried no quality scores. Profiled with immunoSEQ multiplex PCR; TCRdb holds only in-frame clones, not every one. V, J and clone size reflect that table, while D and trimming were determined from the DNA. The table records about 1.9 million clones, approximately 92% of them present only once. Naive CD8 isolation took CD45RO-negative cells positively selected for CCR7 and excluded terminally differentiated effector memory CD45RA+ cells. This TCR was recovered from a man between 18 and 35 years old in good health. Some clones in this sample may be carry-over from other donors' samples. The sequencing sample was made of naive CD8+ T cells from PBMCs.

The CDR3 reads CASSLVAGPSSYEQYF. In DNA form, the CDR3 reads TGCGCCAGCAGCTTGGTAGCGGGCCCGTCTTCCTACGAGCAGTACTTC. The J gene is TRBJ2-7, the V gene TRBV5-1; 7 nucleotides agree with TRBD2. This CDR3 spans 16 amino acids. Germline V lookup: CDR1 SGHRS, CDR2 YFSETQ. V dropped 0 bases and J dropped 1; count of bases not matched to a gene: 7.